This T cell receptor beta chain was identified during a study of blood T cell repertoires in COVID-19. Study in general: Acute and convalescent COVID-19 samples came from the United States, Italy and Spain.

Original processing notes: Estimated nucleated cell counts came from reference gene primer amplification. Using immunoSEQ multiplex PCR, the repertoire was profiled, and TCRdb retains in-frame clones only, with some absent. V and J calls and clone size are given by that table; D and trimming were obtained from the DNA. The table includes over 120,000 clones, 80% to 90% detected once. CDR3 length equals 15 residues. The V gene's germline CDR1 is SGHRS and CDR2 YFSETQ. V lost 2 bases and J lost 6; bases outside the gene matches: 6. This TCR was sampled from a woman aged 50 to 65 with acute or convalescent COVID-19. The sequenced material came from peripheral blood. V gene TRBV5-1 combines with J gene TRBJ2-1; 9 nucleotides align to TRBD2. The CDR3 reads CASSFTVAGVNEQFF. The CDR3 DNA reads TGCGCCAGCAGCTTCACAGTAGCGGGAGTCAATGAGCAGTTCTTC.